A selection of T cell receptor beta chains follows, all from one sample in a study of spatial heterogeneity in lung cancer. TCRdb processed the 5' RACE reads anew with MiXCR; each CDR3 protein has one entry. Here the sample spans about 10,000 distinct CDR3 sequences, 23% being singletons. Here the sequenced sample was PBMCs, taken at follow-up. The receptors were gathered from a female donor with early-stage non-small cell lung cancer. Each CDR3 is given with its conserved first and last residue. The order of the fields is J gene, clone size, V gene, D gene, CDR3 protein, CDR3 DNA. A D gene is named only where the DNA matches it firmly. Clone size is not always given. Where it is, it says once, few, many or a class for expanded clones.

j_gene: TRBJ2-3; abundance: few; v_gene: TRBV29-1; d_gene: -; CDR3aa: CSVGQGGTDQITQYF; CDR3nt: TGCAGCGTTGGGCAGGGAGGTACCGACCAGATAACGCAGTATTTT
j_gene: TRBJ2-7; abundance: -; v_gene: TRBV5-1; d_gene: TRBD2; CDR3aa: CASSLETSAGYEQYF; CDR3nt: TGCGCCAGCAGCTTGGAGACTAGCGCTGGCTACGAGCAGTACTTC
j_gene: TRBJ2-7; abundance: -; v_gene: TRBV5-1; d_gene: TRBD2; CDR3aa: CASSFPTSGSYEQYF; CDR3nt: TGCGCCAGCAGCTTCCCGACTAGCGGTTCCTACGAGCAGTACTTC
j_gene: TRBJ2-2; abundance: medium-sized; v_gene: TRBV28; d_gene: -; CDR3aa: CATRWGMDTGELFF; CDR3nt: TGTGCCACACGGTGGGGAATGGACACCGGGGAGCTGTTTTTT
j_gene: TRBJ2-1; abundance: medium-sized; v_gene: TRBV19; d_gene: TRBD2; CDR3aa: CASSIRGLAGYNEQFF; CDR3nt: TGTGCCAGTAGTATCAGGGGACTAGCGGGCTACAATGAGCAGTTCTTC
j_gene: TRBJ2-6; abundance: few; v_gene: TRBV6-2/TRBV6-3; d_gene: -; CDR3aa: CASSYRAEGSNVLTF; CDR3nt: TGTGCCAGCAGTTACCGGGCGGAAGGGAGCAACGTCCTGACTTTC
j_gene: TRBJ2-3; abundance: few; v_gene: TRBV5-1; d_gene: -; CDR3aa: CASSLVDSTDTQYF; CDR3nt: TGCGCCAGCAGCTTGGTTGATAGCACAGATACGCAGTATTTT
j_gene: TRBJ1-5; abundance: -; v_gene: TRBV7-2; d_gene: -; CDR3aa: CASSDEVFGQPQHF; CDR3nt: TGTGCCAGCAGCGACGAGGTATTCGGACAGCCCCAGCATTTT
j_gene: TRBJ2-7; abundance: -; v_gene: TRBV5-5; d_gene: TRBD1; CDR3aa: CASSQQGPYEQYF; CDR3nt: TGTGCCAGCAGCCAACAGGGGCCCTACGAGCAGTACTTC
j_gene: TRBJ1-5; abundance: few; v_gene: TRBV28; d_gene: -; CDR3aa: CASRQADQPQHF; CDR3nt: TGTGCCAGCAGACAGGCCGATCAGCCCCAGCATTTT
j_gene: TRBJ2-7; abundance: few; v_gene: TRBV12-3/TRBV12-4; d_gene: TRBD2; CDR3aa: CASSISSGTLVHEQYF; CDR3nt: TGTGCCAGCAGCATCTCTAGCGGGACCTTAGTCCACGAGCAGTACTTC
j_gene: TRBJ1-5; abundance: -; v_gene: TRBV28; d_gene: -; CDR3aa: CASSSPSWERGSNQPQHF; CDR3nt: TGTGCCAGCAGTTCCCCCTCCTGGGAGAGGGGAAGCAATCAGCCCCAGCATTTT
j_gene: TRBJ2-1; abundance: -; v_gene: TRBV28; d_gene: TRBD2; CDR3aa: CASSTIAGVSYNEQFF; CDR3nt: TGTGCCAGCAGTACAATAGCGGGGGTCTCCTACAATGAGCAGTTCTTC
j_gene: TRBJ2-1; abundance: medium-sized; v_gene: TRBV7-9; d_gene: TRBD2; CDR3aa: CASSSTGTSGSRRYNEQFF; CDR3nt: TGTGCCAGCAGCTCTACCGGGACTAGCGGGAGTCGGCGGTACAATGAGCAGTTCTTC
j_gene: TRBJ1-2; abundance: medium-sized; v_gene: TRBV10-3; d_gene: TRBD1; CDR3aa: CAIRTGTADRYTF; CDR3nt: TGTGCCATCAGGACCGGGACAGCAGACCGCTACACCTTC
j_gene: TRBJ1-1; abundance: -; v_gene: TRBV20-1; d_gene: TRBD1; CDR3aa: CSARTPDRIGGGTKAFF; CDR3nt: TGCAGTGCTAGGACCCCGGACAGGATCGGCGGCGGAACGAAAGCTTTCTTT
j_gene: TRBJ2-7; abundance: -; v_gene: TRBV28; d_gene: TRBD2; CDR3aa: CASTPTSGPYEQYF; CDR3nt: TGTGCCAGCACCCCCACTAGCGGCCCCTACGAGCAGTACTTC
j_gene: TRBJ2-5; abundance: -; v_gene: TRBV18; d_gene: -; CDR3aa: CASSGSGNQETQYF; CDR3nt: TGTGCCAGCTCGGGTAGCGGAAATCAAGAGACCCAGTACTTC
j_gene: TRBJ1-1; abundance: -; v_gene: TRBV30; d_gene: -; CDR3aa: CAWSVLPRRQRTEAFF; CDR3nt: TGTGCCTGGAGTGTACTCCCGAGGCGACAGAGGACTGAAGCTTTCTTT
j_gene: TRBJ2-4; abundance: few; v_gene: TRBV3-1; d_gene: -; CDR3aa: CASSPRVALAKNIQYF; CDR3nt: TGTGCCAGCAGCCCCCGGGTAGCCTTAGCCAAAAACATTCAGTACTTC
j_gene: TRBJ2-5; abundance: -; v_gene: TRBV2; d_gene: TRBD1; CDR3aa: CASNRQGAVETQYF; CDR3nt: TGTGCCAGCAATCGACAGGGGGCTGTGGAGACCCAGTACTTC
j_gene: TRBJ2-7; abundance: -; v_gene: TRBV27; d_gene: -; CDR3aa: CASSLKGGGVSYEQYF; CDR3nt: TGTGCCAGCAGTTTAAAAGGGGGAGGAGTATCCTACGAGCAGTACTTC
j_gene: TRBJ2-7; abundance: -; v_gene: TRBV7-6; d_gene: TRBD1; CDR3aa: CASSLEYGQGDSEQYF; CDR3nt: TGTGCCAGCAGCTTAGAGTATGGGCAGGGGGACAGCGAGCAGTACTTC
j_gene: TRBJ2-7; abundance: -; v_gene: TRBV5-1; d_gene: TRBD2; CDR3aa: CASSPPSGRASEQYF; CDR3nt: TGCGCCAGCAGTCCACCTAGCGGGAGGGCCTCCGAGCAGTACTTC
j_gene: TRBJ2-1; abundance: -; v_gene: TRBV28; d_gene: TRBD2; CDR3aa: CASSQPTSGRGNEQFF; CDR3nt: TGTGCCAGCAGTCAGCCGACTAGCGGGAGAGGAAATGAGCAGTTCTTC
j_gene: TRBJ2-1; abundance: few; v_gene: TRBV28; d_gene: TRBD2; CDR3aa: CASSLTSAEQFF; CDR3nt: TGTGCCAGCAGCTTAACTAGCGCTGAGCAGTTCTTC
j_gene: TRBJ2-7; abundance: -; v_gene: TRBV29-1; d_gene: TRBD1; CDR3aa: CSVGGQGGEQYF; CDR3nt: TGCAGCGTGGGGGGACAGGGAGGCGAGCAGTACTTC
j_gene: TRBJ1-1; abundance: few; v_gene: TRBV5-4; d_gene: -; CDR3aa: CASSVVNTEAFF; CDR3nt: TGTGCCAGCAGTGTCGTGAACACTGAAGCTTTCTTT
j_gene: TRBJ2-7; abundance: -; v_gene: TRBV15; d_gene: -; CDR3aa: CATSRDRRSYEQYF; CDR3nt: TGTGCCACCAGCAGAGATCGGCGGTCCTACGAGCAGTACTTC
j_gene: TRBJ2-6; abundance: -; v_gene: TRBV20-1; d_gene: -; CDR3aa: CSARDARTAVSLGANVLTF; CDR3nt: TGCAGTGCTAGAGATGCCCGGACGGCCGTATCCCTTGGGGCCAACGTCCTGACTTTC
j_gene: TRBJ2-5; abundance: few; v_gene: TRBV29-1; d_gene: -; CDR3aa: CSVVNWDTQETQYF; CDR3nt: TGCAGCGTTGTTAATTGGGACACCCAAGAGACCCAGTACTTC
j_gene: TRBJ1-5; abundance: few; v_gene: TRBV4-2; d_gene: -; CDR3aa: CASSQGAGENQPQHF; CDR3nt: TGTGCCAGCAGCCAAGGGGCAGGGGAGAATCAGCCCCAGCATTTT
j_gene: TRBJ2-7; abundance: -; v_gene: TRBV7-9; d_gene: TRBD2; CDR3aa: CASSLTSGRSSYEQYF; CDR3nt: TGTGCCAGCAGCTTGACTAGCGGGAGGAGCTCCTACGAGCAGTACTTC
j_gene: TRBJ1-2; abundance: -; v_gene: TRBV4-3; d_gene: TRBD1; CDR3aa: CASSQTPDRGRDYGYTF; CDR3nt: TGCGCCAGCAGCCAAACTCCGGACAGGGGGAGAGACTATGGCTACACCTTC
j_gene: TRBJ2-5; abundance: medium-sized; v_gene: TRBV10-3; d_gene: -; CDR3aa: CAIGAIPQETQYF; CDR3nt: TGTGCCATCGGGGCTATACCACAAGAGACCCAGTACTTC
j_gene: TRBJ2-7; abundance: few; v_gene: TRBV7-9; d_gene: -; CDR3aa: CASSPAAGEQYF; CDR3nt: TGTGCCAGCAGCCCCGCCGCGGGGGAGCAGTACTTC
j_gene: TRBJ1-1; abundance: -; v_gene: TRBV7-2; d_gene: -; CDR3aa: CASSSRLTNTEAFF; CDR3nt: TGTGCCAGCAGCTCCAGATTAACTAACACTGAAGCTTTCTTT
j_gene: TRBJ2-2; abundance: -; v_gene: TRBV20-1; d_gene: TRBD2; CDR3aa: CSARDGTSGVANTGELFF; CDR3nt: TGCAGTGCTAGAGATGGAACTAGCGGGGTTGCGAACACCGGGGAGCTGTTTTTT
j_gene: TRBJ1-5; abundance: medium-sized; v_gene: TRBV19; d_gene: -; CDR3aa: CASSIGGNQPQHF; CDR3nt: TGTGCCAGTAGTATTGGGGGCAATCAGCCCCAGCATTTT
j_gene: TRBJ1-1; abundance: few; v_gene: TRBV28; d_gene: -; CDR3aa: CASSRDIQPAGAFF; CDR3nt: TGTGCCAGCAGTCGGGACATTCAACCCGCGGGAGCTTTCTTT
j_gene: TRBJ1-5; abundance: few; v_gene: TRBV7-2; d_gene: -; CDR3aa: CASSITASNQPQHF; CDR3nt: TGTGCCAGCAGCATAACAGCTAGCAATCAGCCCCAGCATTTT
j_gene: TRBJ1-2; abundance: -; v_gene: TRBV7-2; d_gene: -; CDR3aa: CASNLGPGYGYTF; CDR3nt: TGTGCCAGCAACCTTGGACCAGGCTATGGCTACACCTTC
j_gene: TRBJ1-5; abundance: -; v_gene: TRBV19; d_gene: -; CDR3aa: CASSMGTYNQPQHF; CDR3nt: TGTGCCAGTAGTATGGGCACCTACAATCAGCCCCAGCATTTT
j_gene: TRBJ2-3; abundance: -; v_gene: TRBV7-9; d_gene: -; CDR3aa: CASSLESEGDTQYF; CDR3nt: TGTGCCAGCAGCTTAGAATCCGAGGGAGATACGCAGTATTTT
j_gene: TRBJ2-1; abundance: -; v_gene: TRBV5-1; d_gene: -; CDR3aa: CASSLEKVDNEQFF; CDR3nt: TGCGCCAGCAGCTTGGAAAAGGTAGACAATGAGCAGTTCTTC
j_gene: TRBJ2-7; abundance: medium-sized; v_gene: TRBV7-9; d_gene: TRBD2; CDR3aa: CASSSETSGSYEQYF; CDR3nt: TGTGCCAGCAGCTCTGAAACTAGCGGATCCTACGAGCAGTACTTC
j_gene: TRBJ2-4; abundance: few; v_gene: TRBV5-6; d_gene: -; CDR3aa: CASSLSTENIQYF; CDR3nt: TGTGCCAGCAGCCTCTCCACGGAGAACATTCAGTACTTC
j_gene: TRBJ2-3; abundance: -; v_gene: TRBV4-2; d_gene: -; CDR3aa: CASSPFGGGSTDTQYF; CDR3nt: TGTGCCAGCAGCCCATTTGGAGGAGGGAGCACAGATACGCAGTATTTT
j_gene: TRBJ2-1; abundance: -; v_gene: TRBV30; d_gene: TRBD1; CDR3aa: CAWTTTGGRNEQFF; CDR3nt: TGTGCCTGGACCACTACAGGGGGCAGGAATGAGCAGTTCTTC
j_gene: TRBJ2-2; abundance: -; v_gene: TRBV19; d_gene: TRBD2; CDR3aa: CASSKRTSGSQTGELFF; CDR3nt: TGTGCCAGTAGTAAACGGACTAGCGGGAGTCAAACCGGGGAGCTGTTTTTT
j_gene: TRBJ1-3; abundance: once; v_gene: TRBV7-3; d_gene: -; CDR3aa: CASSPDVGNTIYF; CDR3nt: TGTGCCAGCAGCCCCGACGTTGGAAACACCATATATTTT
j_gene: TRBJ2-7; abundance: -; v_gene: TRBV29-1; d_gene: TRBD1; CDR3aa: CSVELGLGTGRSYEQYF; CDR3nt: TGCAGCGTTGAACTGGGACTTGGGACAGGGCGCTCCTACGAGCAGTACTTC
j_gene: TRBJ2-2; abundance: few; v_gene: TRBV11-2; d_gene: -; CDR3aa: CASRTGARRDTGELFF; CDR3nt: TGTGCCAGCAGGACCGGGGCCAGGCGGGACACCGGGGAGCTGTTTTTT
j_gene: TRBJ2-6; abundance: few; v_gene: TRBV11-2; d_gene: TRBD2; CDR3aa: CASSAGAGANVLTF; CDR3nt: TGTGCCAGCAGCGCGGGAGCAGGGGCCAACGTCCTGACTTTC
j_gene: TRBJ1-1; abundance: few; v_gene: TRBV7-3; d_gene: TRBD1; CDR3aa: CASSLTNRGTEAFF; CDR3nt: TGTGCCAGCAGCTTAACAAACAGGGGCACTGAAGCTTTCTTT
j_gene: TRBJ2-7; abundance: few; v_gene: TRBV30; d_gene: -; CDR3aa: CAWTALASYEQYF; CDR3nt: TGTGCCTGGACCGCTCTAGCGTCGTACGAGCAGTACTTC
j_gene: TRBJ2-7; abundance: -; v_gene: TRBV9; d_gene: -; CDR3aa: CASSDNSRTPLYEQYF; CDR3nt: TGTGCCAGCAGCGATAACTCCAGGACTCCCTTGTACGAGCAGTACTTC
j_gene: TRBJ2-7; abundance: few; v_gene: TRBV11-1; d_gene: -; CDR3aa: CASSSAEYEQYF; CDR3nt: TGTGCCAGCAGCTCAGCCGAATACGAGCAGTACTTC